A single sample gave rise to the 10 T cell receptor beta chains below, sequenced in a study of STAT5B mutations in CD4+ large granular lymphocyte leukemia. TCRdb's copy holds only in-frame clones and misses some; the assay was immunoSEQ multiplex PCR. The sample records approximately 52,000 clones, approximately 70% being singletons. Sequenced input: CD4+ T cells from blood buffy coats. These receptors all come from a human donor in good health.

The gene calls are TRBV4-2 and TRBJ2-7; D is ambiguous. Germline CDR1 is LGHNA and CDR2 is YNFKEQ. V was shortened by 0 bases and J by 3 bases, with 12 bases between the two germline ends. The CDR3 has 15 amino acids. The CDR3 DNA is TGTGCCAGCAGCCAAGAGTGGAACGGCGGCTACGAGCAGTACTTC. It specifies CASSQEWNGGYEQYF.

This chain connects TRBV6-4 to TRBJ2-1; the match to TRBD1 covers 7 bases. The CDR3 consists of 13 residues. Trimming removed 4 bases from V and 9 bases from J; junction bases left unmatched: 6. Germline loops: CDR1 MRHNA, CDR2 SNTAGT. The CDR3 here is CASSADRRREQFF. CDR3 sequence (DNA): TGTGCCAGCAGTGCGGACAGGCGTCGTGAGCAGTTCTTC.

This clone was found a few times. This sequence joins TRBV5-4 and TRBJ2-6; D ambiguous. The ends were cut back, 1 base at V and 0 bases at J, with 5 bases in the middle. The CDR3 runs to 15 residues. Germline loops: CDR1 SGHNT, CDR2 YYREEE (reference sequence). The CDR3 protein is CASSLQDSGANVLTF. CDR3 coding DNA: TGTGCCAGCAGCTTGCAAGACTCTGGGGCCAACGTCCTGACTTTC.

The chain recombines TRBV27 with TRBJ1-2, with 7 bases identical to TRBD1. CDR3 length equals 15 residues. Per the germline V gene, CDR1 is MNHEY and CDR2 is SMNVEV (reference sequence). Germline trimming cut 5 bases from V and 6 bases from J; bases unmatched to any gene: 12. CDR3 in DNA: TGTGCCAGCAGTCCCCGGGACAGCGGAAACCATGGCTACACCTTC. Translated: CASSPRDSGNHGYTF.

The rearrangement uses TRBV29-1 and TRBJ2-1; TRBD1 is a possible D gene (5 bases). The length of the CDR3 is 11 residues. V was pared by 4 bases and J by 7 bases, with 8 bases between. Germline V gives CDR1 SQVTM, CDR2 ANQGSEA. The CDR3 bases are TGCAGCGTTGCAGGGAAAAATGAGCAGTTCTTC. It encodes CSVAGKNEQFF.

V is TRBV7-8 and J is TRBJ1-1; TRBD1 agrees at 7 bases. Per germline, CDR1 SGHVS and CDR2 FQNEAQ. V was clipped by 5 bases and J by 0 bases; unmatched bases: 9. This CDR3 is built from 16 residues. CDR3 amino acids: CASSLDRAGVNTEAFF. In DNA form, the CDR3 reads TGTGCCAGCAGCCTCGACAGGGCGGGGGTGAACACTGAAGCTTTCTTT. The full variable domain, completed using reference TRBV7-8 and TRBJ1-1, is GAGVSQSPRYKVAKRGQDVALRCDPISGHVSLFWYQQALGQGPEFLTYFQNEAQLDKSGLPSDRFFAERPEGSVSTLKIQRTQQEDSAVYLCASSLDRAGVNTEAFFGQGTRLTVV.

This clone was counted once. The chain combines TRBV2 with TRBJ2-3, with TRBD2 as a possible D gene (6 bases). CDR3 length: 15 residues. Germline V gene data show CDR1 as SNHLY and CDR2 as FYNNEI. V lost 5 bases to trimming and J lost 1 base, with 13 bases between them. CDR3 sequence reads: CASSLGLGGTDTQYF. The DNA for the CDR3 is TGTGCCAGCAGTTTGGGACTGGGTGGCACAGATACGCAGTATTTT.

The CDR3 DNA is TGTGCCGCCCTAAACTCCCCAGGCGCGGGGACGACTAGCACAGATACGCAGTATTTT. Amino acid sequence: CAALNSPGAGTTSTDTQYF. The chain couples TRBV10-3 to TRBJ2-3, with D possibly being TRBD2 (6 bases). The CDR3 extends over 19 amino acids. Deletions cut 11 bases from V and 0 bases from J, with 30 bases between. The germline V gene encodes CDR1 ENHRY and CDR2 SYGVKD.

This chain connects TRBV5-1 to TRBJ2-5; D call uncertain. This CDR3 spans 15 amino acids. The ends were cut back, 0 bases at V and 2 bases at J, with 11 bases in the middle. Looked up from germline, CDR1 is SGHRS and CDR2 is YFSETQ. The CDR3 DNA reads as TGCGCCAGCAGCTTGGCACAGATGTTACAAGAGACCCAGTACTTC. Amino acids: CASSLAQMLQETQYF.

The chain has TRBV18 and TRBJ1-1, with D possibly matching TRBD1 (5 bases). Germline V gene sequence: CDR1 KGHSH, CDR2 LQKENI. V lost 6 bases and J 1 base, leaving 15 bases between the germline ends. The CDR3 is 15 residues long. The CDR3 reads CASSPLQGSNTEAFF. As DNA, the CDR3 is TGTGCCAGCTCGCCCCTTCAGGGCTCGAACACTGAAGCTTTCTTT.